This entry lists 19 T cell receptor beta chains sequenced from one sample in a study of T cell repertoires in cytomegalovirus infection. TCRdb called the reads again in MiXCR, with one record for every CDR3 protein. The sample lists 700,000 to 850,000 distinct CDR3 sequences; about 30% were seen once. Antigen specificity for these receptors is unknown. The material was cultured CD8+ T cells from PBMCs, obtained from culture after CMV antigen stimulation. The source of these receptors is a human donor in good health (CMV status not recorded). Some clones in this sample may be carry-over from other donors' samples.

The rearrangement links TRBV7-3 to TRBJ2-1; D gene uncertain. The CDR3 is 15 residues long. Trimming cost V 3 bases and J 9 bases, with 18 bases left between them. Germline CDR1 reads SGHTA; CDR2 reads FQGTGA. The CDR3 loop reads CASSLGGAFVSEQFF. The CDR3, as DNA: TGTGCCAGCAGCTTGGGCGGAGCGTTCGTCAGTGAGCAGTTCTTC.

The rearrangement joins TRBV28 to TRBJ2-1; 14 bases line up with TRBD2. With V trimmed by 4 bases and J by 0 bases, 11 bases remained unmatched. Germline lookup yields CDR1 MDHEN and CDR2 SYDVKM. The length of the CDR3 is 20 residues. The CDR3 reads CASSSPRTSGGLISYNEQFF. CDR3 DNA: TGTGCCAGCAGTTCTCCCCGGACTAGCGGGGGGCTCATCTCCTACAATGAGCAGTTCTTC.

The V gene is TRBV27, the J gene TRBJ1-1; 7 bases are shared with TRBD1. The germline V gene encodes CDR1 MNHEY and CDR2 SMNVEV (reference sequence). J was trimmed by 5 bases and V by 5 bases; bases with no gene match: 14. This CDR3 is 16 amino acids long. The CDR3 bases are TGTGCCAGCAGTCATAACCCCCCAGGGGGACTAACTGAAGCTTTCTTT. Protein product: CASSHNPPGGLTEAFF.

Only a few counts were recorded for this clonotype. The chain employs TRBV6-5 and TRBJ1-5; 10 nucleotides align to TRBD1. The junction had 7 bases not matched to a gene; V was cut back by 5 bases and J by 6 bases. The CDR3 is 15 amino acids. CDR1 is MNHEY and CDR2 is SVGAGI in the germline V gene. The CDR3 spells CASSTRTGGTQPQHF. The CDR3 nucleotides are TGTGCCAGCAGTACTCGGACAGGGGGGACTCAGCCCCAGCATTTT.

The chain has TRBV28 and TRBJ1-4; perhaps TRBD1 as D (5 bases). The V gene lost 7 bases and the J gene lost 7 bases, with 16 bases spanning the gap. The CDR3 is 14 amino acids. Germline V gives CDR1 MDHEN, CDR2 SYDVKM. The CDR3 reads CASTAPRQLEKLFF. CDR3 coding DNA: TGTGCCAGCACCGCGCCCCGACAGCTTGAAAAACTGTTTTTT.

The chain carries TRBV5-4 and TRBJ1-1; possible D gene TRBD1, 6 bases. The length of the CDR3 is 14 residues. Germline CDR1 and CDR2: SGHNT and YYREEE (reference sequence). V shed 0 bases and J shed 1 base, with 7 bases lying between them. CDR3 sequence reads: CASSLEDRNTEAFF. CDR3 DNA: TGTGCCAGCAGCTTGGAGGACAGGAACACTGAAGCTTTCTTT.

Worth noting for this clonotype: With a much larger clone just one base away, this may be a read error. The chain is built from TRBV7-8 and TRBJ1-2; TRBD1 is a possible D gene (5 bases). Germline V lookup: CDR1 SGHVS, CDR2 FQNEAQ. The CDR3 has 17 amino acids. The CDR3 nucleotides are TGTGCCAACAGCTTATCCCGGGACGTTACGGATAACTATGGCTACACCTTC. This codes for CANSLSRDVTDNYGYTF.

This clonotype has a count of ten or more. This chain links TRBV7-8 with TRBJ1-2; possibly TRBD1 for D (6 bases). Germline V gene data show CDR1 as SGHVS and CDR2 as FQNEAQ. This CDR3 comprises 14 residues. Trimming removed 7 bases from V and 4 bases from J, with 16 bases in between. The CDR3 DNA reads as TGTGCCAGCACAAACGACAGGTTTTTCTATGGCTACACCTTC. It translates to CASTNDRFFYGYTF.

This clonotype occurred a few times. The CDR3 DNA is TGTGCCAGCAGCTCCTATCCGGGACTAGCGGGGGGGCTATCTAGCACAGATACGCAGTATTTT. Protein sequence: CASSSYPGLAGGLSSTDTQYF. The gene calls are TRBV7-9 and TRBJ2-3, with 16 bases that match TRBD2. With V trimmed by 4 bases and J by 0 bases, 13 bases remained unmatched. This CDR3 has 21 amino acids. CDR1 and CDR2 from the germline V gene are SEHNR and FQNEAQ (reference sequence).

The chain is built from TRBV12-3 or TRBV12-4 and TRBJ1-4; D gene ambiguous. The CDR3 contains 15 residues. The ends were cut back, 3 bases at V and 6 bases at J, with 14 bases in the middle. CDR3 region: CASSFEGSEDEKLFF. CDR3 DNA: TGTGCCAGCAGTTTCGAAGGGTCCGAGGATGAAAAACTGTTTTTT.

The chain employs TRBV27 and TRBJ2-6, with D perhaps matching TRBD1 or TRBD2 (7 bases each). CDR1 and CDR2 from the germline V gene are MNHEY and SMNVEV (reference sequence). V was shortened by 8 bases and J by 0 bases, with 14 bases between the two germline ends. The CDR3 consists of 16 residues. The CDR3 region has the DNA TGTGCCAGCTGGGCCAGGGGGGGCTCTGGGGCCAACGTCCTGACTTTC. Protein: CASWARGGSGANVLTF.

This clonotype was counted a few times. J is TRBJ2-1 and V is TRBV2; D is possibly TRBD2 (6 bases). The CDR3 has 15 residues. The germline CDR1 and CDR2 sequences are SNHLY and FYNNEI. V gave up 6 bases and J gave up 5 bases, with 17 bases separating them. CDR3 region: CASSSGLTRDNEQFF. CDR3 in DNA: TGTGCCAGCAGCTCGGGACTCACGAGGGACAATGAGCAGTTCTTC.

V gene TRBV10-2 combines with J gene TRBJ1-2, with TRBD1 matching 8 bases. The CDR3 length is 13 residues. J gave up 5 bases and V 7 bases, and 6 bases lay outside the gene matches. CDR1 and CDR2 from the germline V gene are WSHSY and SAAADI. The CDR3 nucleotides read TGCGCCAGCACGACAGGGGTGGATTATGGCTACACCTTC. The encoded protein is CASTTGVDYGYTF.

This clonotype was counted at least ten times. This chain uses TRBV6-5 with TRBJ2-1; perhaps TRBD1 as D (5 bases). CDR1 and CDR2 (germline): MNHEY, SVGAGI. V shed 0 bases and J shed 4 bases, with 7 bases lying between them. The CDR3 extends over 14 amino acids. The CDR3 DNA is TGTGCCAGCAGTTACTCACAGGAGTACAATGAGCAGTTCTTC. This encodes CASSYSQEYNEQFF.

This clonotype was found many times. The CDR3 here is CASSIMGADYNSPLHF. CDR3 nucleotide sequence: TGTGCCAGCAGTATCATGGGGGCGGACTATAATTCACCCCTCCACTTT. The gene calls are TRBV28 and TRBJ1-6; D might be TRBD1 (6 bases). The CDR3 runs to 16 residues. V was shortened by 5 bases and J by 3 bases, with 14 bases between the two germline ends. CDR1 is MDHEN and CDR2 is SYDVKM in the germline V gene. The complete variable domain, with remaining parts taken from reference TRBV28 and TRBJ1-6, reads DVKVTQSSRYLVKRTGEKVFLECVQDMDHENMFWYRQDPGLGLRLIYFSYDVKMKEKGDIPEGYSVSREKKERFSLILESASTNQTSMYLCASSIMGADYNSPLHFGNGTRLTVT.

CDR3 DNA: TGCAGCGTTGAAGTCGAACCGGGACAGGGGGTAGTGAACACTGAAGCTTTCTTT. Translation: CSVEVEPGQGVVNTEAFF. This sequence joins TRBV29-1 and TRBJ1-1; 11 positions match TRBD1. The CDR3 contains 18 residues. CDR1 is SQVTM, CDR2 ANQGSEA, per germline. V shed 1 base, J shed 0 bases, and the junction held 10 bases outside the gene matches.

CDR3 sequence (DNA): TGCGCCAGCAGCCTAAAGACAGGGGCAAACACTGAAGCTTTCTTT. Residues: CASSLKTGANTEAFF. The chain uses TRBV4-1 and TRBJ1-1; the match to TRBD1 covers 8 bases. This CDR3 has 15 amino acids. Germline-derived CDR1 and CDR2 are MGHRA and YSYEKL. V lost 4 bases to trimming and J lost 2 bases; unmatched junction nucleotides: 6.

This clonotype was detected many times. The CDR3, as DNA: TGTGCCAGCAGCTTCGTCGGGGAATTTTGGGAGACCCAGTACTTC. It encodes CASSFVGEFWETQYF. This chain joins TRBV7-2 and TRBJ2-5; D possibly corresponds to TRBD2 (5 bases). This CDR3 has 15 amino acids. Germline V gene lookup returns CDR1 SGHTA and CDR2 FQGNSA. Trimming removed 3 bases at V and 5 bases at J, with 16 bases between.

This rearrangement joins TRBV15 to TRBJ1-1, with a tentative D call TRBD1 (5 bases). Deletions cut 3 bases from V and 6 bases from J, with 20 bases between. The length of the CDR3 is 16 residues. The germline gives CDR1 LNHNV, CDR2 YYDKDF (reference sequence). The CDR3 region is CATSRWGVSRDAEAFF. The DNA for the CDR3 is TGTGCCACCAGCAGGTGGGGGGTGAGTAGGGACGCTGAAGCTTTCTTT.